These T cell receptor beta chains were read from a single sample in a study of Ad26.COV2.S vaccination and SARS-CoV-2 variants. The data were produced by immunoSEQ multiplex PCR, yet TCRdb's version contains in-frame clones alone and is incomplete. Of some 500,000 clones in the sample, 85% to 90% were seen once. The sample in question was peripheral blood, obtained in a trial of Ad26.COV2.S vaccine versus placebo. These receptors were taken from a person between 18 and 65 years old who received the Ad26.COV2.S COVID-19 vaccine or a placebo. Both conserved end residues are part of each CDR3. D genes are given only for firm matches. Size is stated for part of the rows, as once, few or many counts, or as a class when the clone is expanded.

v_call	d_call	cdr3_length	clone_size	j_call	cdr3_aa	cdr3_nt
TRBV5-1	TRBD1	15	-	TRBJ1-2	CASSLWLTGDYGYTF	TGCGCCAGCAGCTTGTGGCTCACAGGGGACTATGGCTACACCTTC
TRBV30	-	14	once	TRBJ1-2	CAWIGDRIPYGYTF	TGTGCCTGGATCGGAGACAGAATTCCCTATGGCTACACCTTC
TRBV5-4	TRBD1	15	few	TRBJ1-6	CASSSKDRPNSPLHF	TGTGCCAGCAGCTCAAAGGACAGGCCGAATTCACCCCTCCACTTT
TRBV4-3	TRBD2	16	-	TRBJ2-2	CASSQGLAGDTGELFF	TGCGCCAGCAGCCAAGGACTAGCGGGTGACACCGGGGAGCTGTTTTTT
TRBV11-2	TRBD2	13	-	TRBJ2-1	CASSGSGGREQFF	TGTGCCAGCAGCGGAAGCGGGGGTCGCGAGCAGTTCTTC
TRBV2	-	13	-	TRBJ1-1	CASRRDPNTEAFF	TGTGCCAGCAGGAGGGACCCGAACACTGAAGCTTTCTTT
TRBV14	-	13	-	TRBJ2-2	CASSPRLTGELFF	TGTGCCAGCAGCCCGAGACTGACCGGGGAGCTGTTTTTT
TRBV24-1	-	13	-	TRBJ2-7	CATSNSYSYEQYF	TGTGCCACCAGTAATAGCTATTCCTACGAGCAGTACTTC
TRBV5-6	TRBD1	14	-	TRBJ1-2	CASSPGTGLHGYTF	TGTGCCAGCAGCCCCGGGACAGGGCTACATGGCTACACCTTC
TRBV11-2	-	13	-	TRBJ2-5	CASSFRRKETQYF	TGTGCCAGCAGCTTTAGACGGAAAGAGACCCAGTACTTC
TRBV29-1	TRBD1	12	few	TRBJ1-5	CSVDRVRQPQHF	TGCAGCGTAGACAGGGTTCGGCAGCCCCAGCATTTT
TRBV2	TRBD1	12	-	TRBJ1-2	CASGWTGYGYTF	TGTGCCAGCGGTTGGACAGGGTATGGCTACACCTTC
TRBV7-2	TRBD2	16	-	TRBJ2-3	CASTPSTSGRADTQYF	TGTGCCAGTACACCGTCGACTAGCGGGAGGGCAGATACGCAGTATTTT
TRBV7-2	TRBD1	15	-	TRBJ2-5	CASSSAGTEGETQYF	TGTGCCAGCAGCTCCGCCGGGACAGAGGGAGAGACCCAGTACTTC
TRBV4-2	-	13	-	TRBJ2-3	CASSQVFTDTQYF	TGTGCCAGCAGCCAAGTCTTCACAGATACGCAGTATTTT
TRBV18	-	15	-	TRBJ1-3	CASSPSFGSGNTIYF	TGTGCCAGCTCACCATCCTTCGGCTCTGGAAACACCATATATTTT
TRBV21-1	-	19	-	TRBJ2-3	CASSKVVTSGGLSTDTQYF	TGTGCCAGCAGCAAAGTCGTGACTAGCGGAGGCCTTAGCACAGATACGCAGTATTTT
TRBV5-1	TRBD1	17	once	TRBJ1-4	CASSPELGQGESEKLFF	TGCGCCAGCAGCCCCGAGCTCGGACAGGGGGAGAGTGAAAAACTGTTTTTT
TRBV5-1	TRBD2	15	-	TRBJ2-3	CASSPQRGPTDTQYF	TGCGCCAGCAGCCCTCAGCGGGGCCCCACAGATACGCAGTATTTT
TRBV3-1/TRBV3-2	TRBD1	14	-	TRBJ2-1	CASSPWDRRNEQFF	TGTGCCAGCAGCCCCTGGGACAGGAGAAATGAGCAGTTCTTC
TRBV11-2	-	13	-	TRBJ2-1	CASSLVTTVPQFF	TGTGCCAGCAGCTTAGTTACCACCGTTCCGCAGTTCTTC
TRBV5-6	-	14	-	TRBJ1-2	CASSYGTAGLGYTF	TGTGCCAGCAGCTACGGGACGGCGGGTCTCGGCTACACCTTC